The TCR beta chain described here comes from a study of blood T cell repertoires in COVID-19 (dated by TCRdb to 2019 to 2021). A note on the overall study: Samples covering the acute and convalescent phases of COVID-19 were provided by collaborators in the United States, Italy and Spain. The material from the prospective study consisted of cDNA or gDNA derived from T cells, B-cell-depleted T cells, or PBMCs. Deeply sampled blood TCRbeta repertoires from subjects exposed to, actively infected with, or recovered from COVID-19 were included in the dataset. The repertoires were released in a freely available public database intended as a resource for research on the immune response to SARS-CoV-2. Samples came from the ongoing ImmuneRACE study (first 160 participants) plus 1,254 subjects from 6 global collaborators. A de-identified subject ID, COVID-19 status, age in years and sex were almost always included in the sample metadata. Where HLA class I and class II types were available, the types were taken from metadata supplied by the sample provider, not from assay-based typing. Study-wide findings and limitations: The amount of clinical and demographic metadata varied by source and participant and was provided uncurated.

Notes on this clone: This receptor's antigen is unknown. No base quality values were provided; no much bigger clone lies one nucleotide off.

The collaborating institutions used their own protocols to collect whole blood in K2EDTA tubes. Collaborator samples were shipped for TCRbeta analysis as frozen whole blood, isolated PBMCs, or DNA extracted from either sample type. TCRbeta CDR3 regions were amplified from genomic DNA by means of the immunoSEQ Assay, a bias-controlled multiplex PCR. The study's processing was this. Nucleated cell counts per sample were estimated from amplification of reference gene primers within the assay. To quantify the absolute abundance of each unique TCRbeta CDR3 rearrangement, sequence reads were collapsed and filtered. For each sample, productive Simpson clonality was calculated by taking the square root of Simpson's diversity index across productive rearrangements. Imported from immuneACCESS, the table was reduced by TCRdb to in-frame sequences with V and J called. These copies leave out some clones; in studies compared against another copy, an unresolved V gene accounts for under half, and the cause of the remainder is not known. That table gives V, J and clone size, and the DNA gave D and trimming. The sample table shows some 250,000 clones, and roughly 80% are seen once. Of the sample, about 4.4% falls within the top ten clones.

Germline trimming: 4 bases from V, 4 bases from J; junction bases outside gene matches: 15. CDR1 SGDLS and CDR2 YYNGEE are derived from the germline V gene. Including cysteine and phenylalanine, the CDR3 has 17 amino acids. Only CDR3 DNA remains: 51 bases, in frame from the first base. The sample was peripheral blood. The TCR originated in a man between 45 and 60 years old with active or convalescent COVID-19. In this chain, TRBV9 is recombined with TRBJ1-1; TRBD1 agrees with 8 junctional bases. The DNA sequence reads TGTGCCAGCAGCCCCAACCCCTCGACAGGGGCGGGCACTGAAGCTTTCTTT. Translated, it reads CASSPNPSTGAGTEAFF.